This T cell receptor (beta chain) was documented in a study of identical twins. Everyone who gave samples was a healthy Caucasian. The length of the CDR3 is 19 residues. General study findings and limits: Insertions were reduced in abundant cord blood beta clonotypes but not in memory repertoires.

In this sample, this clonotype turned up a few times. Its antigen is unknown. TCRdb analysed the 5' RACE reads with MiXCR anew, one entry per CDR3 protein. This sample has 450,000 or so distinct CDR3 sequences, with roughly an eighth found just once. These data were also reused for a study on yellow fever vaccine responses in identical twins.

This clonotype was sampled from a woman between 18 and 30 years old in good health. The chain has TRBV21-1 and TRBJ1-6; the listed D gene, TRBD1, was not tested against the DNA. TRBV21-1 is a known pseudogene. The source material was CD4+ T cells sorted from blood. DNA for the CDR3: TGTGCCAGCGGGAAAATAGGACAGGCATCTAGCTCCTATAATTCACCCCTCCACTTT. It translates to CASGKIGQASSSYNSPLHF.